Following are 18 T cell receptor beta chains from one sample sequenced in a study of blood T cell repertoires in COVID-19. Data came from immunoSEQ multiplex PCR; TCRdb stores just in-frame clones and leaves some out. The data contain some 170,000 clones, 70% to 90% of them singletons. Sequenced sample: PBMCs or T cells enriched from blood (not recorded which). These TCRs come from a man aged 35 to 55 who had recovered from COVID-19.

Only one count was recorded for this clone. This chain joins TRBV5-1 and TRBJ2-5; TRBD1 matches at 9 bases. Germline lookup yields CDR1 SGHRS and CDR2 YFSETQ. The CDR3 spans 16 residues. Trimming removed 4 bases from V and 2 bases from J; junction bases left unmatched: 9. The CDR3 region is CASSHGQGRGQETQYF. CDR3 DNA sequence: TGCGCCAGCAGCCATGGACAGGGGAGGGGGCAAGAGACCCAGTACTTC.

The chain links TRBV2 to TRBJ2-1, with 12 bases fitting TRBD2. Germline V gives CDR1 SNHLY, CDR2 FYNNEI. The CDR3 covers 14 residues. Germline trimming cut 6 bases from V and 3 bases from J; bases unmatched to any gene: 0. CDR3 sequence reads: CASRLAGGYNEQFF. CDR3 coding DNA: TGTGCCAGCAGACTAGCGGGGGGCTACAATGAGCAGTTCTTC.

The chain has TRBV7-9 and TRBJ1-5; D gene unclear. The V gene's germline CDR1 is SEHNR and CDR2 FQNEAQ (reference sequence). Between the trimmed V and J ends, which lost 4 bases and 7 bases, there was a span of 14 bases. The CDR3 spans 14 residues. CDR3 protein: CASSSQTAGQPQHF. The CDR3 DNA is TGTGCCAGCAGCTCGCAGACGGCGGGACAGCCCCAGCATTTT.

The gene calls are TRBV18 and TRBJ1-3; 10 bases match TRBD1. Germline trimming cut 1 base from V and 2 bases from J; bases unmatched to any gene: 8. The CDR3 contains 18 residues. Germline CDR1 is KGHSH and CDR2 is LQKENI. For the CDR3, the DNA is TGTGCCAGCTCACCACTGACAGGGGGCGAAGCAACTGGAAACACCATATATTTT. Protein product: CASSPLTGGEATGNTIYF.

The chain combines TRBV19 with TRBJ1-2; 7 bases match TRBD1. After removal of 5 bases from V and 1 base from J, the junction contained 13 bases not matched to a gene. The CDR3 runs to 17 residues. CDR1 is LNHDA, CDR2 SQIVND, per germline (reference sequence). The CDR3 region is CASSRGGTLTFNYGYTF. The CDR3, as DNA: TGTGCCAGTAGTCGAGGGGGCACCCTTACTTTTAACTATGGCTACACCTTC.

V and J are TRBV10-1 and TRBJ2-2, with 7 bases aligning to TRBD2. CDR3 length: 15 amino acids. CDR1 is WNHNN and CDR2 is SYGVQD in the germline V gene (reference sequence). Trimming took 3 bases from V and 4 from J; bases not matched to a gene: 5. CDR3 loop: CASSEWREGTGELFF. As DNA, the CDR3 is TGCGCCAGCAGTGAATGGAGGGAGGGCACCGGGGAGCTGTTTTTT.

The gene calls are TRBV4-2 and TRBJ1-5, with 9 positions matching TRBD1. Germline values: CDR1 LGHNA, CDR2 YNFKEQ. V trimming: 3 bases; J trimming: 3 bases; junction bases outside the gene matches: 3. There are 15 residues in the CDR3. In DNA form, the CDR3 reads TGTGCCAGCAGCCAGGACAGGGGTGCCAATCAGCCCCAGCATTTT. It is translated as CASSQDRGANQPQHF.

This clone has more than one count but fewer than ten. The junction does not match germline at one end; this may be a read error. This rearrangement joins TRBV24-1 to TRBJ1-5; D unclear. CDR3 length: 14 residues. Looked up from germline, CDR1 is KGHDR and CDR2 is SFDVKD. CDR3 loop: CATSGPYSNQPQHF. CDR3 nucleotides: TGTGCCACGAGTGGGCCTTATAGCAATCAGCCCCAGCATTTT.

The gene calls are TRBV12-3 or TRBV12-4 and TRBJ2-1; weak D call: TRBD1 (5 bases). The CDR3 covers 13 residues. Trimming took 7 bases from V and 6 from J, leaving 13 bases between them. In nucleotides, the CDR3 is TGTGCCAGCAAGGGGCAGGTGGGCAATGAGCAGTTCTTC. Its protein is CASKGQVGNEQFF.

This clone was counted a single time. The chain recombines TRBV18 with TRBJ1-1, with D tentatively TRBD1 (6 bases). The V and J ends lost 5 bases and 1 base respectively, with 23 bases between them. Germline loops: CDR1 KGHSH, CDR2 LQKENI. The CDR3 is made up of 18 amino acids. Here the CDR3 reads CASSENGGLSQRNTEAFF. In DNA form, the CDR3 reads TGTGCCAGCTCAGAGAATGGGGGCCTATCACAACGGAACACTGAAGCTTTCTTT.

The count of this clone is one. In nucleotides, the CDR3 is TGTGCCAGCACCTCACCGGGACAGGTATCCAACACTGAAGCTTTCTTT. Its protein product is CASTSPGQVSNTEAFF. The rearrangement links TRBV28 to TRBJ1-1, with TRBD1 matching 8 bases. Germline lookup yields CDR1 MDHEN and CDR2 SYDVKM. V dropped 7 bases and J dropped 2; count of bases not matched to a gene: 12. This CDR3 region has 16 residues.

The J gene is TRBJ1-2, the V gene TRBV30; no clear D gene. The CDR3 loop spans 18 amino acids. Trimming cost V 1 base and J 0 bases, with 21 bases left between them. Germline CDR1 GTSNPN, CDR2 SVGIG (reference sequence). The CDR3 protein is CAWSGQAGIRPSNYGYTF. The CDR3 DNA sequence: TGTGCCTGGAGTGGCCAAGCAGGAATACGCCCCTCTAACTATGGCTACACCTTC.

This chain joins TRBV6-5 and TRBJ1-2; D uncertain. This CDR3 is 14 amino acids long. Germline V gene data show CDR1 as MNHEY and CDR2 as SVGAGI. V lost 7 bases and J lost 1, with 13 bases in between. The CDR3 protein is CASTKGGNNYGYTF. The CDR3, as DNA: TGTGCCAGCACCAAAGGAGGGAATAACTATGGCTACACCTTC.

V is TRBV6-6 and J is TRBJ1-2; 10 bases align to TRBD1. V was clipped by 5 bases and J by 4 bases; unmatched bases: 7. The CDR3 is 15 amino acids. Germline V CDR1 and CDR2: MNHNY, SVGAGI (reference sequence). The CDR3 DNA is TGTGCCAGCAGTCCTACGACAGGGGGCGGCTATGGCTACACCTTC. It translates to CASSPTTGGGYGYTF.

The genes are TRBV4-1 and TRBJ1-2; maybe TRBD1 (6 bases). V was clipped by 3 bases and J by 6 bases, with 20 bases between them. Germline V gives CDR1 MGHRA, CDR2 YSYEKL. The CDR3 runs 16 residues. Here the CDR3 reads CASSHRPQGDLDGYTF. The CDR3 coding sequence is TGCGCCAGCAGCCATCGGCCACAGGGAGACCTTGATGGCTACACCTTC.

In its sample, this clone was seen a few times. The CDR3 sequence is CSVDGGKEAFF. The CDR3 coding sequence is TGCAGCGTTGATGGAGGGAAGGAAGCTTTCTTT. The gene calls are TRBV29-1 and TRBJ1-1; the D is unclear. Germline V gives CDR1 SQVTM, CDR2 ANQGSEA. Deletions cut 3 bases from V and 8 bases from J, with 10 bases between. This CDR3 contains 11 residues.

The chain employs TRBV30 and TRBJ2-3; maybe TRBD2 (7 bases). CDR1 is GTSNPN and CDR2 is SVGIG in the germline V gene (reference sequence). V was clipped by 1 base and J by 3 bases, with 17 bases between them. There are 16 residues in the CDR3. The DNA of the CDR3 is TGTGCCTGGAGTGACGGAGGGGGGGTCGGGACAGATACGCAGTATTTT. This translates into CAWSDGGGVGTDTQYF.

The CDR3 DNA reads TGTGCCAGCAGCCTCGGGACAGGGGGCCCAGGGACCTACCACAATGAGCAGTTCTTC. Its protein product is CASSLGTGGPGTYHNEQFF. V and J are TRBV3-1 (or the pseudogene TRBV3-2) and TRBJ2-1, with 12 bases fitting TRBD1. After removal of 4 bases from V and 5 bases from J, the junction contained 15 bases not matched to a gene. In germline, CDR1 is LGHDT, CDR2 YNNKEL (reference sequence). The CDR3 is made up of 19 amino acids.